The next 27 T cell receptor beta chains were all read from a single sample in a study of beta chain features in type 1 diabetes. Study-wide results and limits: Shortening that was moderate but significant affected the TCRB CDR3s of Type 1 diabetes patients in all four CD4+ subsets.

Their specific antigens are unknown. The sequenced template was cDNA made from the entire isolated RNA. Profiled with immunoSEQ multiplex PCR; TCRdb holds only in-frame clones, not every one. The data show roughly 730,000 clones, roughly 13% seen once. Sequenced sample: naive CD4+ T cells from blood. These receptors came from a young man with type 1 diabetes.

The chain couples TRBV19 to TRBJ1-2; D call uncertain. The CDR3 length is 12 residues. V lost 8 bases, J lost 3 bases, and 10 bases lay in between. Per germline, CDR1 LNHDA and CDR2 SQIVND (reference sequence). CDR3 region: CASGESYYGYTF. The CDR3 DNA follows: TGTGCCAGTGGGGAATCCTACTATGGCTACACCTTC.

The genes are TRBV5-6 and TRBJ2-3; 10 positions agree with TRBD1. The germline V gene has CDR1 SGHDT and CDR2 YYEEEE. The CDR3 has 15 amino acids. Trimming at V came to 2 bases and at J to 6 bases, leaving 6 bases not matched to a gene. The CDR3 spells CASSLRQGAGDTQYF. The CDR3 bases are TGTGCCAGCAGCTTACGACAGGGGGCCGGGGATACGCAGTATTTT. Supplemented by reference TRBV5-6 and TRBJ2-3, the full variable domain reads DAGVTQSPTHLIKTRGQQVTLRCSPKSGHDTVSWYQQALGQGPQFIFQYYEEEERQRGNFPDRFSGHQFPNYSSELNVNALLLGDSALYLCASSLRQGAGDTQYFGPGTRLTVL.

The V and J genes are TRBV28 and TRBJ1-6; D unclear. This CDR3 is 14 amino acids long. CDR1 is MDHEN and CDR2 is SYDVKM in the germline V gene. Trimming shortened V by 5 bases and J by 15 bases, and 20 bases separated the two germline ends. The CDR3 protein is CASSPDFAFFVLHF. DNA for the CDR3: TGTGCCAGCAGTCCAGATTTCGCATTTTTCGTCCTCCACTTT.

The rearrangement joins TRBV5-4 to TRBJ1-1; D not certain. V dropped 1 base and J dropped 3 bases, with 4 bases sitting between them. There are 12 residues in the CDR3. Germline lookup yields CDR1 SGHNT and CDR2 YYREEE (reference sequence). CDR3 in DNA: TGTGCCAGCAGCTTGCGAGACACTGAAGCTTTCTTT. It translates to CASSLRDTEAFF. Variable domain in full (rest from reference TRBV5-4 and TRBJ1-1): ETGVTQSPTHLIKTRGQQVTLRCSSQSGHNTVSWYQQALGQGPQFIFQYYREEENGRGNFPPRFSGLQFPNYSSELNVNALELDDSALYLCASSLRDTEAFFGQGTRLTVV.

This rearrangement joins TRBV28 to TRBJ2-7; 8 nucleotides agree with TRBD1. The germline CDR1 and CDR2 sequences are MDHEN and SYDVKM. V lost 7 bases to trimming and J lost 0 bases; unmatched junction nucleotides: 8. The CDR3 consists of 15 residues. The CDR3 DNA reads TGTGCCAGCACCCCCGGACAGGGAAGCTCCTACGAGCAGTACTTC. It specifies CASTPGQGSSYEQYF. The full variable domain, completed using reference TRBV28 and TRBJ2-7, is DVKVTQSSRYLVKRTGEKVFLECVQDMDHENMFWYRQDPGLGLRLIYFSYDVKMKEKGDIPEGYSVSREKKERFSLILESASTNQTSMYLCASTPGQGSSYEQYFGPGTRLTVT.

This rearrangement joins TRBV5-1 to TRBJ2-1; tentatively, D is TRBD2 (5 bases). V dropped 4 bases and J dropped 11 bases, with 13 bases sitting between them. The germline gives CDR1 SGHRS, CDR2 YFSETQ. This CDR3 has 12 residues. The CDR3 loop is CASSVDSGKQFF. CDR3 DNA sequence: TGCGCCAGCAGCGTGGACTCGGGAAAGCAGTTCTTC.

The V and J genes are TRBV2 and TRBJ2-7; D is unresolved. V gave up 5 bases and J gave up 2 bases, with 10 bases separating them. Germline-derived CDR1 and CDR2 are SNHLY and FYNNEI. The CDR3 length is 13 residues. The CDR3 DNA follows: TGTGCCAGCAGTCCGGATGTTACCTACGAGCAGTACTTC. As protein: CASSPDVTYEQYF.

The rearrangement joins TRBV29-1 to TRBJ2-5; 10 bases match TRBD1. The CDR3 runs to 14 residues. CDR1 SQVTM and CDR2 ANQGSEA come from the germline V gene. V lost 4 bases to trimming and J lost 3 bases; unmatched junction nucleotides: 5. The CDR3 loop reads CSVAAGTGEETQYF. Written as DNA, the CDR3 is TGCAGCGTTGCGGCTGGGACAGGGGAAGAGACCCAGTACTTC. The full variable domain, in which reference TRBV29-1 and TRBJ2-5 provide the parts outside the CDR3, is SAVISQKPSRDICQRGTSLTIQCQVDSQVTMMFWYRQQPGQSLTLIATANQGSEATYESGFVIDKFPISRPNLTFSTLTVSNMSPEDSSIYLCSVAAGTGEETQYFGPGTRLLVL.

This clone occurred a few times. The chain couples TRBV5-1 to TRBJ1-2; D perhaps matches TRBD1 (5 bases). The CDR3 is made up of 13 amino acids. Germline V gene data show CDR1 as SGHRS and CDR2 as YFSETQ. Trimming took 4 bases from V and 6 from J, leaving 13 bases between them. This chain's CDR3 is CASSPEAGHGYTF. The CDR3, as DNA: TGCGCCAGCAGCCCTGAGGCGGGACATGGCTACACCTTC. Supplemented by reference TRBV5-1 and TRBJ1-2, the full variable domain reads KAGVTQTPRYLIKTRGQQVTLSCSPISGHRSVSWYQQTPGQGLQFLFEYFSETQRNKGNFPGRFSGRQFSNSRSEMNVSTLELGDSALYLCASSPEAGHGYTFGSGTRLTVV.

In its sample, this clone was seen a few times. This chain connects TRBV6-5 to TRBJ1-1; D gene unclear. Trimming left V 5 bases short and J 12 bases short, with 16 bases between. The germline V gene encodes CDR1 MNHEY and CDR2 SVGAGI. The CDR3 consists of 12 residues. The CDR3 DNA reads TGTGCCAGCAGTAGCCCCGGGTCGGGATCTTTCTTT. Residues: CASSSPGSGSFF.

This clone was found a few times. The sample contains more than one DNA sequence encoding this CDR3. The genes are TRBV28 and TRBJ2-3, with TRBD2 matching 9 bases. Losses at the gene ends were 4 bases for V and 1 base for J; bases not matched to a gene: 3. This CDR3 contains 15 residues. Germline-derived CDR1 and CDR2 are MDHEN and SYDVKM. CDR3 nucleotide sequence: TGTGCCAGCAGTTCGCGGGGGGGAGGCACAGATACGCAGTATTTT. As protein: CASSSRGGGTDTQYF.

This chain joins TRBV29-1 and TRBJ1-2, with 8 bases aligning to TRBD1. Germline V CDR1 and CDR2: SQVTM, ANQGSEA. The CDR3 consists of 14 residues. The V and J ends lost 4 bases and 4 bases, in that order; junction bases with no gene match: 8. The DNA for the CDR3 is TGCAGCGTTGGAGGCGGACAGGGCCCCTATGGCTACACCTTC. Protein: CSVGGGQGPYGYTF. The complete variable domain, with remaining parts taken from reference TRBV29-1 and TRBJ1-2, reads SAVISQKPSRDICQRGTSLTIQCQVDSQVTMMFWYRQQPGQSLTLIATANQGSEATYESGFVIDKFPISRPNLTFSTLTVSNMSPEDSSIYLCSVGGGQGPYGYTFGSGTRLTVV.

This clone was counted a few times. Other DNA sequences in this sample translate to the same CDR3. The chain carries TRBV18 and TRBJ2-5, with 9 bases aligning to TRBD1. J was trimmed by 3 bases and V by 3 bases; bases with no gene match: 2. From germline, CDR1 is KGHSH and CDR2 LQKENI. There are 14 residues in the CDR3. The CDR3 nucleotides read TGTGCCAGCTCACCCAGGACAGGGGAAGAGACCCAGTACTTC. Translating gives CASSPRTGEETQYF.

The genes are TRBV25-1 and TRBJ1-2; D not certain. CDR3 length equals 16 residues. V dropped 6 bases and J dropped 0 bases, with 17 bases sitting between them. The germline V gene encodes CDR1 MGHDK and CDR2 SYGVNS. This CDR3 reads CASSDIGPPTNYGYTF. The CDR3 DNA reads as TGTGCCAGCAGCGATATTGGACCACCCACTAACTATGGCTACACCTTC.

This clone was detected a few times. The rearrangement joins TRBV10-3 to TRBJ1-2; D ambiguous. The germline V and J ends were trimmed by 2 bases and 9 bases, with 13 bases remaining between them. Germline lookup yields CDR1 ENHRY and CDR2 SYGVKD. The CDR3 is 13 amino acids. CDR3 bases: TGTGCCATCAGTGAGGTGGATCCGCACCGCTACACCTTC. This codes for CAISEVDPHRYTF.

This chain joins TRBV5-4 and TRBJ1-1, with 7 nucleotides matching TRBD1. The CDR3 runs 15 residues. Germline-derived CDR1 and CDR2 are SGHNT and YYREEE (reference sequence). J gave up 3 bases and V 7 bases, and 12 bases lay outside the gene matches. The chain's CDR3 is CASEGAGGPDTEAFF. CDR3 nucleotide sequence: TGTGCCAGCGAGGGAGCAGGGGGGCCGGACACTGAAGCTTTCTTT. The variable domain in full, with the rest retrieved from reference TRBV5-4 and TRBJ1-1, is ETGVTQSPTHLIKTRGQQVTLRCSSQSGHNTVSWYQQALGQGPQFIFQYYREEENGRGNFPPRFSGLQFPNYSSELNVNALELDDSALYLCASEGAGGPDTEAFFGQGTRLTVV.

The V gene is TRBV19, the J gene TRBJ2-1, with D perhaps matching TRBD1 or TRBD2 (7 bases each). CDR1 and CDR2 (germline): LNHDA, SQIVND (reference sequence). This CDR3 has 15 residues. The germline V and J ends were trimmed by 7 bases and 3 bases, with 16 bases remaining between them. As DNA, the CDR3 is TGTGCCAGTACCCCAGGGGGGGCAAACTACAATGAGCAGTTCTTC. Protein: CASTPGGANYNEQFF.

This clone showed up just a few times. This chain uses TRBV2 with TRBJ2-1; no firm D call. Looked up from germline, CDR1 is SNHLY and CDR2 is FYNNEI. This CDR3 contains 11 residues. The V end was cut by 2 bases, the J end by 5 bases, with 1 base between. The CDR3 DNA sequence: TGTGCCAGCAGTGAACACAATGAGCAGTTCTTC. Residues: CASSEHNEQFF.

J is TRBJ2-3 and V is TRBV5-4; D gene ambiguous. The V end lost 0 bases, the J end lost 2 bases, and 7 bases lay between the germline ends. Germline lookup yields CDR1 SGHNT and CDR2 YYREEE (reference sequence). This CDR3 contains 14 residues. CDR3 loop: CASSLAGDTDTQYF. The CDR3 nucleotides read TGTGCCAGCAGCTTGGCCGGAGACACAGATACGCAGTATTTT. Combining the CDR3 with reference TRBV5-4 and TRBJ2-3 gives the whole variable domain ETGVTQSPTHLIKTRGQQVTLRCSSQSGHNTVSWYQQALGQGPQFIFQYYREEENGRGNFPPRFSGLQFPNYSSELNVNALELDDSALYLCASSLAGDTDTQYFGPGTRLTVL.

In its sample, this clone was seen a few times. The chain uses TRBV18 and TRBJ1-1, with D possibly matching TRBD1 (6 bases). The CDR3 spans 11 residues. V was pared by 8 bases and J by 5 bases, with 9 bases between. Germline V gene lookup returns CDR1 KGHSH and CDR2 LQKENI. Written as DNA, the CDR3 is TGTGCCAGCAAACAGGGTACTGAAGCTTTCTTT. It translates to CASKQGTEAFF.

CDR3 protein: CASSQEYALGTEAFF. The CDR3 DNA reads as TGTGCCAGCAGCCAAGAGTACGCGTTAGGTACTGAAGCTTTCTTT. The gene calls are TRBV4-2 and TRBJ1-1; unclear D gene. The V gene lost 0 bases and the J gene lost 5 bases, with 13 bases spanning the gap. The V gene's germline CDR1 is LGHNA and CDR2 YNFKEQ. The CDR3 length is 15 residues.

This clone was recorded a few times. The CDR3 sequence: CASSLRGEVSYNEQFF. The CDR3 DNA reads as TGTGCCAGCAGCCTACGTGGAGAGGTCTCCTACAATGAGCAGTTCTTC. The rearrangement joins TRBV7-9 to TRBJ2-1; no reliable D call. Germline values: CDR1 SEHNR, CDR2 FQNEAQ (reference sequence). The length of the CDR3 is 16 residues. V was cut by 5 bases and J by 0 bases, with 14 bases left in between.

This clone has a handful of counts. The rearrangement uses TRBV25-1 and TRBJ1-6, with D possibly being TRBD1 (5 bases). The V end lost 1 base, the J end lost 7 bases, and 14 bases lay between the germline ends. This CDR3 is built from 16 residues. The germline CDR1 and CDR2 sequences are MGHDK and SYGVNS. The CDR3 sequence: CASSEWPGLENSPLHF. For the CDR3, the DNA is TGTGCCAGCAGTGAATGGCCAGGGTTAGAGAATTCACCCCTCCACTTT.

In its sample, this clone was seen a few times. This rearrangement joins TRBV27 to TRBJ2-1, with 7 bases fitting TRBD1. The CDR3 loop spans 15 amino acids. V was clipped by 3 bases and J by 8 bases; unmatched bases: 10. CDR1 is MNHEY and CDR2 is SMNVEV in the germline V gene (reference sequence). The CDR3 protein is CASSFSGTDIYEQFF. CDR3 DNA sequence: TGTGCCAGCAGTTTTTCCGGGACAGATATCTATGAGCAGTTCTTC.

The chain uses TRBV6-5 and TRBJ2-7; 11 nucleotides agree with TRBD1. Per germline, CDR1 MNHEY and CDR2 SVGAGI. The CDR3 sequence is 15 residues long. The junction had 5 bases not matched to a gene; V was cut back by 5 bases and J by 2 bases. In nucleotides, the CDR3 is TGTGCCAGCAGTCGCGGGACAGGGGGAGCCTACGAGCAGTACTTC. It translates to CASSRGTGGAYEQYF.

V gene TRBV2 combines with J gene TRBJ2-5; 9 nucleotides align to TRBD2. CDR1 and CDR2 from the germline V gene are SNHLY and FYNNEI. The CDR3 covers 13 residues. Trimming cost V 6 bases and J 5 bases; bases outside gene matches: 4. CDR3: CASRASGVETQYF. CDR3 DNA sequence: TGTGCCAGCAGGGCTAGCGGGGTGGAGACCCAGTACTTC.

This clone was recorded a few times. The rearrangement joins TRBV5-4 to TRBJ2-3; 10 bases are shared with TRBD2. Germline V lookup: CDR1 SGHNT, CDR2 YYREEE (reference sequence). After removal of 2 bases from V and 1 base from J, the junction contained 4 bases not matched to a gene. This CDR3 spans 16 amino acids. For the CDR3, the DNA is TGTGCCAGCAGCTTCATGCTAGCGGGGGGCACAGATACGCAGTATTTT. It is translated as CASSFMLAGGTDTQYF. Drawing the rest from reference TRBV5-4 and TRBJ2-3, the complete variable domain is ETGVTQSPTHLIKTRGQQVTLRCSSQSGHNTVSWYQQALGQGPQFIFQYYREEENGRGNFPPRFSGLQFPNYSSELNVNALELDDSALYLCASSFMLAGGTDTQYFGPGTRLTVL.